The clone carrying this T cell receptor (beta chain) was seen a handful of times. Its antigen remains unidentified. From 5'RACE with constant-segment primers came TCR alpha and TCR beta cDNA libraries that carried sample barcodes and UMIs. TCRdb reanalysed the 5' RACE reads using MiXCR and keeps one entry per CDR3 protein. Of 180,000 or so distinct CDR3 sequences detected, 16% appear once; the ten largest clones hold about 2%. These data originate in a study of T-cell memory formation after mild COVID-19. Broader study findings: Largely, contracting CD4+ clones fell within CM and EM, and contracting CD8+ clones within EMRA.

This CDR3 is 11 amino acids long. From germline, CDR1 is ENHRY and CDR2 SYGVKD. Deletions cut 6 bases from V and 2 bases from J, with 5 bases between. The receptor was isolated from an adult woman who had mild COVID-19 (a few samples of this study predate the infection). Cell type and time point are not known. The chain uses TRBV10-3 and TRBJ2-7; no firm D call. Sequenced input: PBMCs or a T cell subset sorted from them (not recorded which). Here the CDR3 reads CAIRAAYEQYF. Written as DNA, the CDR3 is TGTGCCATCAGGGCGGCCTACGAGCAGTACTTC.